This T cell receptor (beta chain) is drawn from a study of blood T cell repertoires in COVID-19. The J segment lost 3 bases and the V segment lost 0 bases, leaving 1 base of the junction unmatched. This CDR3 has 14 amino acids. Germline lookup yields CDR1 SGDLS and CDR2 YYNGEE. TCRdb keeps only in-frame clones here, not all; method: immunoSEQ multiplex PCR. The table lists approximately 150,000 clones, 84% of them singletons. In terms of age and location, participants ranged from roughly 18 to 100 years and lived in approximately 26 US areas. The source of this sequence is a man in his fifties in a cohort exposed to, infected with or recovered from COVID-19 (not recorded which). Material for sequencing was PBMCs or T cells enriched from blood (not recorded which). The genes are TRBV9 and TRBJ2-5; 8 bases fit TRBD2. The CDR3 DNA sequence: TGTGCCAGCAGCGTAGGAGCGGGAGAAGAGACCCAGTACTTC. As protein: CASSVGAGEETQYF.